This T cell receptor (beta chain) stems from a study of shared T cell receptors in the human thymus. Measured with immunoSEQ multiplex PCR; TCRdb has only the in-frame clones, and not every one. This table holds hundreds of thousands of clones, 80% to 90% found once. Per the germline V gene, CDR1 is SGDLS and CDR2 is YYNGEE. The CDR3 is 13 amino acids. V dropped 4 bases and J dropped 6 bases, with 14 bases sitting between them. The same sample was also used in a study of human thymus T cells. That source reports: Resected material from corrective heart surgery provided the thymus tissue analysed.

V is TRBV9 and J is TRBJ2-7, with D uncertain. The sequencing sample was made of thymocytes. The source of this sequence is a boy younger than two with a congenital heart defect. CDR3: CASSLGDSGEQYF. The CDR3 DNA sequence: TGTGCCAGCAGCCTGGGCGATTCTGGCGAGCAGTACTTC.